One and the same sample provided the 12 T cell receptor beta chains below, sequenced in a study of sequential checkpoint blockade in melanoma. Clones were sequenced by immunoSEQ multiplex PCR, and TCRdb holds only the in-frame ones, with some missing. The sample shows more than 5,000 clones, roughly a fifth of them seen only once. Specified treatment: randomized to nivolumab then ipilimumab (arm A) or the reverse (arm B). The source material was tumor tissue (inferred from file names), sampled from a patient given nivolumab and ipilimumab in sequence. The source is a human donor with melanoma.

V gene TRBV5-1 combines with J gene TRBJ2-2; D is perhaps TRBD1 (5 bases). Per germline, CDR1 SGHRS and CDR2 YFSETQ. The CDR3 runs 16 residues. Deletions cut 4 bases from V and 2 bases from J, with 15 bases between. CDR3 loop: CASSQGPRTNTGELFF. CDR3 bases: TGCGCCAGCAGCCAGGGCCCCCGAACTAACACCGGGGAGCTGTTTTTT.

This clone was seen only a few times. This sequence joins TRBV6-8 and TRBJ1-4; no firm D call. The germline V gene encodes CDR1 MNHGY and CDR2 SAAAGT. Deletions cut 8 bases from V and 4 bases from J, with 11 bases between. The CDR3 has 13 amino acids. CDR3 bases: TGTGCCAGCGGTCGGCAGAGTAATGAAAAACTGTTTTTT. It is translated as CASGRQSNEKLFF.

This clone rates as medium-sized. The gene calls are TRBV10-2 and TRBJ1-1, with 10 positions matching TRBD1. CDR1 and CDR2 from the germline V gene are WSHSY and SAAADI. This CDR3 is built from 14 residues. Trimming at V came to 2 bases and at J to 4 bases, leaving 1 base not matched to a gene. The CDR3 DNA is TGCGCCAGCAGTGAGAGGACAGGGGGCACTGAAGCTTTCTTT. Translating it yields CASSERTGGTEAFF.

This clone showed up just a few times. This rearrangement joins TRBV6-4 to TRBJ1-2; D possibly corresponds to TRBD1 (5 bases). This CDR3 region has 11 residues. The germline V and J ends were trimmed by 8 bases and 3 bases, with 7 bases remaining between them. The germline V gene encodes CDR1 MRHNA and CDR2 SNTAGT. The DNA for the CDR3 is TGTGCCAGCGGGGGACACTATGGCTACACCTTC. As protein: CASGGHYGYTF.

This clone was picked up a small number of times. The chain employs TRBV6-8 and TRBJ1-2; TRBD1 matches 10 bases. The CDR3 runs to 15 residues. Germline CDR1 reads MNHGY; CDR2 reads SAAAGT. The V gene end was trimmed by 10 bases and the J gene end by 3 bases; junction bases not matched to a gene: 11. CDR3 protein: CAIRGQGIIHYGYTF. DNA for the CDR3: TGTGCCATCAGGGGACAGGGGATTATACACTATGGCTACACCTTC.

This clone was seen a single time. This chain links TRBV19 with TRBJ1-6; 7 nucleotides match TRBD1. CDR1 LNHDA and CDR2 SQIVND come from the germline V gene (reference sequence). With V trimmed by 11 bases and J by 4 bases, 5 bases remained unmatched. The CDR3 runs to 13 residues. CDR3: CASSDRYNSPLHF. The CDR3 region has the DNA TGTGCCTCCTCGGACAGGTATAATTCACCCCTCCACTTT.

This clone is labeled medium-sized. The rearrangement links TRBV11-3 to TRBJ2-1, with unresolved D. With 5 bases removed from V and 2 bases from J, the gap between germline ends came to 16 bases. Germline CDR1 reads SGHNT; CDR2 reads YENEEA. The CDR3 is 16 amino acids. This CDR3 reads CASSQWAGRTYNEQFF. The CDR3 DNA reads TGTGCCAGCAGCCAATGGGCCGGTCGAACCTACAATGAGCAGTTCTTC.

This sequence joins TRBV18 and TRBJ1-2; D call uncertain. V was shortened by 1 base and J by 2 bases, with 14 bases between the two germline ends. Looked up from germline, CDR1 is KGHSH and CDR2 is LQKENI. The CDR3 length is 16 residues. CDR3 in amino acids: CASSPLPRAENYGYTF. Written as DNA, the CDR3 is TGTGCCAGCTCACCACTCCCACGGGCCGAAAACTATGGCTACACCTTC.

There are a few counts of this clone. CDR3 nucleotide sequence: TGTGCCAGCAGCTCGCTGAGGAACACTGAAGCTTTCTTT. Residues: CASSSLRNTEAFF. This chain joins TRBV7-8 and TRBJ1-1; no firm D call. The CDR3 contains 13 residues. The germline gives CDR1 SGHVS, CDR2 FQNEAQ. V shed 4 bases and J shed 1 base, with 7 bases lying between them.

This clone came up a few times. The chain joins TRBV9 to TRBJ2-7; D might be TRBD2 (6 bases). CDR3 length: 13 residues. Trimming cost V 3 bases and J 0 bases, with 7 bases left between them. Per germline, CDR1 SGDLS and CDR2 YYNGEE. CDR3 residues: CASSGTISYEQYF. In DNA, the CDR3 is TGTGCCAGCAGCGGGACTATCTCCTACGAGCAGTACTTC.

This clone came up a few times. V gene TRBV5-1 combines with J gene TRBJ2-6; D call uncertain. This CDR3 contains 16 residues. Per germline, CDR1 SGHRS and CDR2 YFSETQ. Trimming pared 2 bases from V and 0 bases from J, leaving 9 bases between. The CDR3 DNA is TGCGCCAGCAGCTTCTCCGAGAGCTCTGGGGCCAACGTCCTGACTTTC. Its translation is CASSFSESSGANVLTF.

The table lists this clone with a few counts. CDR3 protein: CASSLDFAGDQPQHF. In nucleotides, the CDR3 is TGTGCCAGCAGCTTAGATTTCGCCGGCGATCAGCCCCAGCATTTT. This chain uses TRBV11-3 with TRBJ1-5; the D is unclear. The CDR3 extends over 15 amino acids. Trimming cost V 0 bases and J 5 bases, with 11 bases left between them. Germline lookup yields CDR1 SGHNT and CDR2 YENEEA. The complete variable domain, with remaining parts taken from reference TRBV11-3 and TRBJ1-5, reads EAGVVQSPRYKIIEKKQPVAFWCNPISGHNTLYWYLQNLGQGPELLIRYENEEAVDDSQLPKDRFSAERLKGVDSTLKIQPAELGDSAVYLCASSLDFAGDQPQHFGDGTRLSIL.